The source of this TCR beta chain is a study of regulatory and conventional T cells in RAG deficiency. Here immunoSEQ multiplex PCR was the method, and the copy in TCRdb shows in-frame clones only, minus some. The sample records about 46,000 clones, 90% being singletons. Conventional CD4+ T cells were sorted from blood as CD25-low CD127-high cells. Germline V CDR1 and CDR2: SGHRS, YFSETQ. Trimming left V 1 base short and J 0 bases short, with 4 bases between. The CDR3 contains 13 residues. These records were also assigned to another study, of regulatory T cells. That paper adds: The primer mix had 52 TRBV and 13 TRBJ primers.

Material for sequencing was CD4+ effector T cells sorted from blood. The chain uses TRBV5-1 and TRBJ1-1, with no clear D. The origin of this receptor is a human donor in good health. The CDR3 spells CASSLLLNTEAFF. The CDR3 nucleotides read TGCGCCAGCAGCTTGCTCCTGAACACTGAAGCTTTCTTT.